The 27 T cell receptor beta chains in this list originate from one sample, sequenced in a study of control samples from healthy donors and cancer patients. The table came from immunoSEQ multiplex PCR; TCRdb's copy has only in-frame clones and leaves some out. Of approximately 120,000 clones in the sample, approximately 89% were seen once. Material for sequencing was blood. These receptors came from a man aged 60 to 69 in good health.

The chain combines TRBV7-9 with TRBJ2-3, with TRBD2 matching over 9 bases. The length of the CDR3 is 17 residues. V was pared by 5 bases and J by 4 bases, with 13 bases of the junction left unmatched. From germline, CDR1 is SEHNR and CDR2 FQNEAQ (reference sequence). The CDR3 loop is CASSPEGGGAGADTQYF. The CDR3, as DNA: TGTGCCAGCAGCCCAGAGGGCGGGGGGGCCGGTGCAGATACGCAGTATTTT.

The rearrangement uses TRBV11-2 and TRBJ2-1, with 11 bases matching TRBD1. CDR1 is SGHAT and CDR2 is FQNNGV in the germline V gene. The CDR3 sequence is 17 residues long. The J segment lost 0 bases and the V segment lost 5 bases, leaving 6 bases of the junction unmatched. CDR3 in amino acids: CASSRTGGLSSYNEQFF. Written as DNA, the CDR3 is TGTGCCAGCAGCAGGACAGGGGGCTTAAGCTCCTACAATGAGCAGTTCTTC.

CDR3 sequence reads: CASSQLTGAKNIQYF. DNA of the CDR3: TGTGCCAGCAGCCAATTAACAGGAGCCAAAAACATTCAGTACTTC. The chain is built from TRBV14 and TRBJ2-4; D perhaps matches TRBD1 (5 bases). Trimming took off 2 bases at V and 0 bases at J, with 8 bases between the two ends. Germline CDR1 and CDR2: SGHDN and FVKESK. The CDR3 covers 15 residues.

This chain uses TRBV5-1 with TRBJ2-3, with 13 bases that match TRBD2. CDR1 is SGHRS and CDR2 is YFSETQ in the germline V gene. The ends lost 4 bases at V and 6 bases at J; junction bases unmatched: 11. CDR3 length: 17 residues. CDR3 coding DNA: TGCGCCAGCAGCCTTTTTGGACTAGCGGGAGATAGCGATACGCAGTATTTT. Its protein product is CASSLFGLAGDSDTQYF. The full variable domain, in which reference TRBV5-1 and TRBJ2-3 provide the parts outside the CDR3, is KAGVTQTPRYLIKTRGQQVTLSCSPISGHRSVSWYQQTPGQGLQFLFEYFSETQRNKGNFPGRFSGRQFSNSRSEMNVSTLELGDSALYLCASSLFGLAGDSDTQYFGPGTRLTVL.

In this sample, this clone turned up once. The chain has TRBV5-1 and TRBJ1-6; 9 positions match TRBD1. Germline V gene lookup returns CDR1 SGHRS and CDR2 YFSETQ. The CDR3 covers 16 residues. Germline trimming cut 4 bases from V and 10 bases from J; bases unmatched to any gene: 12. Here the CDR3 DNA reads TGCGCCAGCAGCCCAAACGCGGGACAGGGTGTATCACCCCTCCACTTT. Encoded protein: CASSPNAGQGVSPLHF.

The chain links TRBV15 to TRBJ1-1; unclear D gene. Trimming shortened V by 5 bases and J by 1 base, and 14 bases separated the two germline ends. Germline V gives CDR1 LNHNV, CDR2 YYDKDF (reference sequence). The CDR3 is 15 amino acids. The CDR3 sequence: CATSRVREANTEAFF. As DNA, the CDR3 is TGTGCCACCAGCCGAGTGAGGGAGGCGAACACTGAAGCTTTCTTT.

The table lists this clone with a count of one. The CDR3 DNA reads as TGCGCCAGCAGCCTAACAGACGGCAGTTCTAGCTCACCCCTCCACTTT. It specifies CASSLTDGSSSSPLHF. The V and J genes are TRBV5-1 and TRBJ1-6, with D uncertain. There are 16 residues in the CDR3. V lost 4 bases and J lost 10, with 21 bases in between. CDR1 SGHRS and CDR2 YFSETQ come from the germline V gene. The complete variable domain, with remaining parts taken from reference TRBV5-1 and TRBJ1-6, reads KAGVTQTPRYLIKTRGQQVTLSCSPISGHRSVSWYQQTPGQGLQFLFEYFSETQRNKGNFPGRFSGRQFSNSRSEMNVSTLELGDSALYLCASSLTDGSSSSPLHFGNGTRLTVT.

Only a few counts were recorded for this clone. The CDR3 loop is CASSASGTHLEQYF. The DNA of the CDR3 is TGTGCCAGCAGCGCCTCAGGGACACACCTCGAGCAGTACTTC. This chain connects TRBV5-4 to TRBJ2-7; perhaps TRBD1 as D (6 bases). The length of the CDR3 is 14 residues. Germline values: CDR1 SGHNT, CDR2 YYREEE (reference sequence). The V end lost 4 bases, the J end lost 6 bases, and 17 bases lay between the germline ends.

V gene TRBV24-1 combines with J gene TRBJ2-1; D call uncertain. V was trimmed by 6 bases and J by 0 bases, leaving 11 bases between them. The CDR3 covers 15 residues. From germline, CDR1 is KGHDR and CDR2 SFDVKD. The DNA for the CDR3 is TGTGCCACCAGTTTTCGGCGAGCCTCCTACAATGAGCAGTTCTTC. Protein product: CATSFRRASYNEQFF.

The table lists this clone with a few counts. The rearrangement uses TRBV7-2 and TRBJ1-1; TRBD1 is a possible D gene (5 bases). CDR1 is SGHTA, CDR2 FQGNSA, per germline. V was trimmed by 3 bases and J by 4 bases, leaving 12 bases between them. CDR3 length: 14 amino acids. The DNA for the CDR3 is TGTGCCAGCAGCTTTCAGGGTTTGATCACTGAAGCTTTCTTT. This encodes CASSFQGLITEAFF. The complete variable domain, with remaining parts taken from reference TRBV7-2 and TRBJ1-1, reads GAGVSQSPSNKVTEKGKDVELRCDPISGHTALYWYRQSLGQGLEFLIYFQGNSAPDKSGLPSDRFSAERTGGSVSTLTIQRTQQEDSAVYLCASSFQGLITEAFFGQGTRLTVV.

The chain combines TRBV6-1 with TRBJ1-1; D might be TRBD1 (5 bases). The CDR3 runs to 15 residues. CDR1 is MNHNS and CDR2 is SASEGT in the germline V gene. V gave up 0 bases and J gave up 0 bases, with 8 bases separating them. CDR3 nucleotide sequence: TGTGCCAGCAGTGAAGCAGGGACTATGAACACTGAAGCTTTCTTT. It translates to CASSEAGTMNTEAFF.

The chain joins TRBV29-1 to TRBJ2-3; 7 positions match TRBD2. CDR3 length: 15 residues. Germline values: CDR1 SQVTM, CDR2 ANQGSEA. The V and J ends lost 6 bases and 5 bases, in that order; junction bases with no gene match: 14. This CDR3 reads CSVERSGGVKDTQYF. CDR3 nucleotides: TGCAGCGTAGAAAGGTCTGGGGGGGTCAAAGATACGCAGTATTTT.

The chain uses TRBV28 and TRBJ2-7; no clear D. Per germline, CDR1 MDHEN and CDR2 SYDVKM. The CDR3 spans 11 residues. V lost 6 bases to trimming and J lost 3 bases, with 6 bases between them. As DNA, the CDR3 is TGTGCCAGCAGATCGAGCTACGAGCAGTACTTC. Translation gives CASRSSYEQYF.

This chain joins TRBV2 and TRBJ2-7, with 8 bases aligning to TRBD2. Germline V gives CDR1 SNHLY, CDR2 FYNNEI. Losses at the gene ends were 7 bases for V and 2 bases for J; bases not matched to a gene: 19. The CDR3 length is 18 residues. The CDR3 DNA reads TGTGCCAGCATGTGGGAGGGACTAGATTATAATGGGGCCTACGAGCAGTACTTC. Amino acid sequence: CASMWEGLDYNGAYEQYF.

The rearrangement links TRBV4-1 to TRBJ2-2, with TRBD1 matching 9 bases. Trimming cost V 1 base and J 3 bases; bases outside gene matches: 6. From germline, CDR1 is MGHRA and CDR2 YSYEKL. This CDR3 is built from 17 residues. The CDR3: CASSQGGQGRYTGELFF. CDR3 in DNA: TGCGCCAGCAGCCAAGGAGGACAGGGGCGATACACCGGGGAGCTGTTTTTT.

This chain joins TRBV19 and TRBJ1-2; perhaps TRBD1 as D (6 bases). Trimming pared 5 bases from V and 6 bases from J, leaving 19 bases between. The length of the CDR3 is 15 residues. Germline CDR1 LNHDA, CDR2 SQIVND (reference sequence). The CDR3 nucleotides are TGTGCCAGTAGTGTACAGGGCGGCAAGCGTGATGGCTACACCTTC. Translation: CASSVQGGKRDGYTF.

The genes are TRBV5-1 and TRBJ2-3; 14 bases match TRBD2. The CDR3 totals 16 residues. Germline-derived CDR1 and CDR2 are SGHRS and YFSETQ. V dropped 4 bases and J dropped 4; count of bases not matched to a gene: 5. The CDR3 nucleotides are TGCGCCAGCAGCCCCGGACTAGCGGGGGGAGCAGATACGCAGTATTTT. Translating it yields CASSPGLAGGADTQYF.

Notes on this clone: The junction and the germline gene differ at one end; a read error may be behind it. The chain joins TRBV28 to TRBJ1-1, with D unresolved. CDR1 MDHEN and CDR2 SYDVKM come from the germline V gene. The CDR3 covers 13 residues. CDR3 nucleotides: TGTGCCAGCAGTATCGACACGGTAACGCGCGTAATCTTT. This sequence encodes CASSIDTVTRVIF.

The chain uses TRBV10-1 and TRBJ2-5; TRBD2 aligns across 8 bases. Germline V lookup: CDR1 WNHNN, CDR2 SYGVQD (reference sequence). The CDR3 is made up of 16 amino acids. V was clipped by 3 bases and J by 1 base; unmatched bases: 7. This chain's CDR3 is CASSDRERGSQETQYF. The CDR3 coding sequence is TGCGCCAGCAGTGATAGGGAGCGGGGGTCCCAAGAGACCCAGTACTTC.

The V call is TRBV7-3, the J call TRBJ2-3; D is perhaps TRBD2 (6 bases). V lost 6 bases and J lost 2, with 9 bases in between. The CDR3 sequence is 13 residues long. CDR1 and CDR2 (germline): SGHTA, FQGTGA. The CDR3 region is CASRLAHTDTQYF. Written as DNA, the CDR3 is TGTGCCAGCAGACTAGCTCACACAGATACGCAGTATTTT.

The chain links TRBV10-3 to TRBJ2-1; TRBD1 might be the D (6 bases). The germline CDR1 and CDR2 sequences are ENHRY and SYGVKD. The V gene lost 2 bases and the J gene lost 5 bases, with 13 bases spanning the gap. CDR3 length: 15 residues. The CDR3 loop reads CAISEGQTTNNEQFF. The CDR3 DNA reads TGTGCCATCAGTGAGGGACAGACCACAAACAATGAGCAGTTCTTC.

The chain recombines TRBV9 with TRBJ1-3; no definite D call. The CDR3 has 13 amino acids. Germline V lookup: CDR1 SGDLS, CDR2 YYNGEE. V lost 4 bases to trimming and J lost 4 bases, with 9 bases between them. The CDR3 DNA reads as TGTGCCAGCAGCCCCACGACAGGAAACACCATATATTTT. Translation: CASSPTTGNTIYF.

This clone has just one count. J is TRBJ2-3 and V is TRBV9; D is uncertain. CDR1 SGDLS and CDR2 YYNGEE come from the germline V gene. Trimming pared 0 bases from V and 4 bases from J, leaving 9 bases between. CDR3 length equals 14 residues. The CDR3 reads CASSVESWADTQYF. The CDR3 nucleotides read TGTGCCAGCAGCGTAGAGAGTTGGGCAGATACGCAGTATTTT.

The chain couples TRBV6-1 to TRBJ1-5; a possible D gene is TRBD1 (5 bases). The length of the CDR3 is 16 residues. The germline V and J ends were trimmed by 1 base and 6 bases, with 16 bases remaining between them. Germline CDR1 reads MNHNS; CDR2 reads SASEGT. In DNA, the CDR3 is TGTGCCAGCAGTGAAGTAGCAGGGATCGTCACTCAGCCCCAGCATTTT. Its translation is CASSEVAGIVTQPQHF.

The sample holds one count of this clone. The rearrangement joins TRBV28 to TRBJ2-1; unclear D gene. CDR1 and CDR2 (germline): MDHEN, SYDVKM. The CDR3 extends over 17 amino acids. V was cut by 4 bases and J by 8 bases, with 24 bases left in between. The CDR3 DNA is TGTGCCAGCAGTTCCCCTGCAAGCGTCCTTCTACGAGATGAGCAGTTCTTC. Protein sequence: CASSSPASVLLRDEQFF. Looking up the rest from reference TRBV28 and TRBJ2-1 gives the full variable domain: DVKVTQSSRYLVKRTGEKVFLECVQDMDHENMFWYRQDPGLGLRLIYFSYDVKMKEKGDIPEGYSVSREKKERFSLILESASTNQTSMYLCASSSPASVLLRDEQFFGPGTRLTVL.

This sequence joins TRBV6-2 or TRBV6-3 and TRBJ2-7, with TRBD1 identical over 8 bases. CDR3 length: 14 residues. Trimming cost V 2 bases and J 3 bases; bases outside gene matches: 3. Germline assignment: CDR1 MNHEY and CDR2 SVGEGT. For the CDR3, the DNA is TGTGCCAGCAGTTACCTGGGACAGGACTACGAGCAGTACTTC. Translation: CASSYLGQDYEQYF.

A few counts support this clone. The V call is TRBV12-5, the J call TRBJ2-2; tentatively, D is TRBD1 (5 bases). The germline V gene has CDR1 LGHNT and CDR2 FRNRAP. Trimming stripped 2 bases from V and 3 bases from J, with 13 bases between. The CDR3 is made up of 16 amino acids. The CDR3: CASGLIGLGDTGELFF. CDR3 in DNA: TGTGCTAGTGGTTTGATTGGTCTAGGGGACACCGGGGAGCTGTTTTTT.